This T cell receptor (beta chain) was documented in a study of shared clonotypes between healthy human individuals. Naive CD8 cells lacked CD45RO and underwent positive selection for CCR7, leaving out terminally differentiated effector memory CD45RA+ cells. Libraries were prepared by immunoSEQ multiplex PCR; TCRdb keeps only in-frame clonotypes and omits some of them. The sample gives some 2 million clones, about 95% of which show up once; about 1.1% is in the top ten. The sample consisted of naive CD8+ T cells sorted from blood. The TCR comes from a man aged 18 to 29 in good health.

The CDR3 DNA reads as TGCGCCAGCAGCTGGGAAGGGGCAGGGGTAGAGACCCAGTACTTC. Its translation is CASSWEGAGVETQYF. This sequence joins TRBV5-1 and TRBJ2-5; TRBD1 is a possible D gene (6 bases). This CDR3 region has 15 residues. The V gene's germline CDR1 is SGHRS and CDR2 YFSETQ. V gave up 3 bases and J gave up 4 bases, with 16 bases separating them.